A selection of T cell receptor beta chains follows, all from one sample in a study of Ad26.COV2.S vaccination and SARS-CoV-2 variants. Only in-frame clones appear in the TCRdb table, and some are missing; sequencing was by immunoSEQ multiplex PCR. The data hold 350,000 to 600,000 clones, with nearly 90% observed a single time. Material: peripheral blood, obtained in a trial of Ad26.COV2.S vaccine versus placebo. The receptors come from a person between 18 and 60 years old who received the Ad26.COV2.S COVID-19 vaccine or a placebo. Each CDR3 is given with its conserved first and last residue. A D gene is named only where the DNA matches it firmly. Clone size, where shown, is once, few, many, or a class for clones that have expanded.

.,TRBJ1-1,TRBV5-1,16,.,TGCGCCAGCAGCTTGACGTTAGCAGGGTTGAACACTGAAGCTTTCTTT,CASSLTLAGLNTEAFF
.,TRBJ1-5,TRBV28,17,once,TGTGCCAGCAGTTTATTACTCGGGGATAAGACCAATCAGCCCCAGCATTTT,CASSLLLGDKTNQPQHF
TRBD1,TRBJ2-1,TRBV29-1,13,.,TGCAGCGTGATCAGACAGGGCTACAATGAGCAGTTCTTC,CSVIRQGYNEQFF
.,TRBJ2-7,TRBV5-1,13,.,TGCGCCAGCAGCGGGACACTAGCCTACGAGCAGTACTTC,CASSGTLAYEQYF
TRBD2,TRBJ2-7,TRBV28,16,.,TGTGCCAGCAGTCTAATTAGCGGGAGAGCAACCTACGAGCAGTACTTC,CASSLISGRATYEQYF
TRBD2,TRBJ2-1,TRBV6-1,15,.,TGTGCCAGCAGTGAAGCCCCGGCTAGCGGCAATGAGCAGTTCTTC,CASSEAPASGNEQFF
.,TRBJ1-1,TRBV3-1/TRBV3-2,15,.,TGTGCCAGCAGCCAAGATCATTCCCCGGGCAGAGAAGCTTTCTTT,CASSQDHSPGREAFF
.,TRBJ2-7,TRBV10-2,12,.,TGCGCCAGCAGGGCTGACAGCTACGAGCAGTACTTC,CASRADSYEQYF
.,TRBJ2-3,TRBV19,14,few,TGTGCCAGTAAGAGTAGGTCCAGCACAGATACGCAGTATTTT,CASKSRSSTDTQYF
.,TRBJ2-2,TRBV2,14,.,TGTGCCAGCATTACAGGGCCCATGAGGGGGGAGCTGTTTTTT,CASITGPMRGELFF
.,TRBJ2-3,TRBV21-1,19,.,TGTGCCAGCAGCAAAGTGCCGGCCCGCGACAGGGGGCATACAGATACGCAGTATTTT,CASSKVPARDRGHTDTQYF
.,TRBJ1-2,TRBV6-4,15,few,TGTGCCAGCAGTGACGAGGGGCAGAGGAACTATGGCTACACCTTC,CASSDEGQRNYGYTF
.,TRBJ2-7,TRBV15,16,.,TGTGCCACCAGCAGAGCTCGTTGGGGCGGCTCCTACGAGCAGTACTTC,CATSRARWGGSYEQYF
TRBD1,TRBJ1-3,TRBV9,17,once,TGTGCCAGCAGCCTCACAGGGGGGACAACCTCTGGAAACACCATATATTTT,CASSLTGGTTSGNTIYF
.,TRBJ1-1,TRBV4-2,14,.,TGTGCCAGCAGCACGGGGGGTTCGAACACTGAAGCTTTCTTT,CASSTGGSNTEAFF
.,TRBJ1-2,TRBV4-2,16,.,TGTGCCAGCAGCGAAGGTTATCGGGGCTTGAACTATGGCTACACCTTC,CASSEGYRGLNYGYTF
.,TRBJ2-2,TRBV9,17,.,TGTGCCAGCAGCGCCCCTCAGGAAATGGGGAACACCGGGGAGCTGTTTTTT,CASSAPQEMGNTGELFF
TRBD1,TRBJ1-2,TRBV3-1/TRBV3-2,14,.,TGTGCCAGCAGCCAAGACGACAGGGACTATGGCTACACCTTC,CASSQDDRDYGYTF
TRBD2,TRBJ2-7,TRBV5-1,18,.,TGCGCCAGCAGCTTGGGACAGGCCGGGACTAGCGGCACTCAGGAGCAGTACTTC,CASSLGQAGTSGTQEQYF
.,TRBJ1-5,TRBV4-2,16,once,TGTGCCAGCAGCCAAGATGGCGAATCAGGCAATCAGCCCCAGCATTTT,CASSQDGESGNQPQHF
.,TRBJ1-5,TRBV9,14,.,TGTGCCAGCAGCGCGGGTATCAGCAATCAGCCCCAGCATTTT,CASSAGISNQPQHF
.,TRBJ1-3,TRBV9,14,once,TGTGCCAGCAGTCGAGCTGACTCTGGAAACACCATATATTTT,CASSRADSGNTIYF
.,TRBJ1-2,TRBV5-4,16,.,TGTGCCAGCAGCGTTACAGGGACCGTGGGTTTCTATGGCTACACCTTC,CASSVTGTVGFYGYTF
TRBD1,TRBJ2-4,TRBV7-9,15,.,TGTGCCAGCAGCTGGGGACAGGGGATGGGGACCATTCAGTACTTC,CASSWGQGMGTIQYF
.,TRBJ2-7,TRBV4-1,15,.,TGCGCCAGCAGCCTCCAACCGACAGGCTCCTACGAGCAGTACTTC,CASSLQPTGSYEQYF
TRBD2,TRBJ2-7,TRBV9,14,.,TGTGTCAGCAGCGTCTCTGGACTAGCGGACGAGCAGTACTTC,CVSSVSGLADEQYF
.,TRBJ1-1,TRBV2,11,.,TGTGCCAGCGGGGTGAACACTGAAGCTTTCTTT,CASGVNTEAFF
.,TRBJ2-1,TRBV2,14,.,TGTGCCAGCAGTTCTCATGGTTTGAAGGATGAGCAGTTCTTC,CASSSHGLKDEQFF
.,TRBJ2-5,TRBV2,12,.,TGTGCCAGCGTAGGGCCCCAGGAGACCCAGTACTTC,CASVGPQETQYF
.,TRBJ2-3,TRBV19,16,.,TGTGCCAGTAGTATCATTGGGGGGCTCGGCACAGATACGCAGTATTTT,CASSIIGGLGTDTQYF
.,TRBJ1-1,TRBV4-2,14,.,TGTGCCAGGACTTCACCTGGGCAGAGGACTGAAGCTTTCTTT,CARTSPGQRTEAFF
TRBD2,TRBJ2-2,TRBV28,16,.,TGTGCCAGCAGCCCGGGGTCTAGCGGAAACACCGGGGAGCTGTTTTTT,CASSPGSSGNTGELFF
TRBD2,TRBJ2-7,TRBV6-2/TRBV6-3,17,.,TGTGCCAGCAGTCCCCTCGCCCGCGGGGGGATCTCCTACGAGCAGTACTTC,CASSPLARGGISYEQYF
TRBD2,TRBJ2-3,TRBV7-2,18,.,TGTGCCAGCAGCTGGACTAGCGGGGGGGCGGATGTCGCAGATACGCAGTATTTT,CASSWTSGGADVADTQYF
TRBD1,TRBJ2-7,TRBV27,15,.,TGTGCCAGCAGTTTATCCGTGACAGGGGCCTACGAGCAGTACTTC,CASSLSVTGAYEQYF
TRBD1,TRBJ1-1,TRBV5-1,14,few,TGCGCCAGCAGCTTAAACAGGGGAAACACTGAAGCTTTCTTT,CASSLNRGNTEAFF
.,TRBJ1-3,TRBV29-1,13,once,TGCAGCGTTACGACAGCGATTGGAAACACCATATATTTT,CSVTTAIGNTIYF
TRBD2,TRBJ2-5,TRBV13,17,.,TGTGCCAGCAGCTTAGGCCTGTCTAGCGGGGGTGGAGAGACCCAGTACTTC,CASSLGLSSGGGETQYF
TRBD2,TRBJ2-7,TRBV7-2,15,.,TGTGCCAGCAGCTTAGGAGCGGGGGGCTTTAACGAGCAGTACTTC,CASSLGAGGFNEQYF
.,TRBJ2-1,TRBV19,17,.,TGTGCCAGTAGTATGCTGAAGGTGAGCGGATACTACAATGAGCAGTTCTTC,CASSMLKVSGYYNEQFF
TRBD2,TRBJ2-7,TRBV19,15,.,TGTGCCAGTAGTAGCACTAGCGGGGGCGGTGGCGAGCAGTACTTC,CASSSTSGGGGEQYF